A selection of T cell receptor beta chains follows, all from one sample in a study of T cells after posttransplantation cyclophosphamide. Clones were read by immunoSEQ multiplex PCR, and TCRdb kept only the in-frame ones, dropping some. Singletons are absent from the sample, which has 10,000 to 12,000 clones. The sample consisted of PBMCs, taken after allogeneic stem cell transplant with posttransplant cyclophosphamide. These receptors originate from a female patient in her forties or fifties who received an allogeneic stem cell transplant from a related donor, was CMV-positive, and had no GVHD. Some T cells may possibly be graft donor cells. Each CDR3 is given with its conserved first and last residue. The D gene is left open where the match is weak. Size tells how often a clone was seen (once, few, many) or the class of an expanded clone, and some rows leave it out.

abundance: many
d_gene: TRBD1
v_gene: TRBV19
j_gene: TRBJ2-6
CDR3nt: TGTGCCAGTATTCCCAGGGGGCAACCCGGGGCCAACGTCCTGACTTTC
CDR3aa: CASIPRGQPGANVLTF

abundance: many
d_gene: NA
v_gene: TRBV2
j_gene: TRBJ1-6
CDR3nt: TGTGCCAGCCTGGACAACTATAATTCACCCCTCCACTTT
CDR3aa: CASLDNYNSPLHF

abundance: many
d_gene: NA
v_gene: TRBV7-3
j_gene: TRBJ1-1
CDR3nt: TGTGCCAGCAGCCAAGGGGCAGGGCTAAACACTGAAGCTTTCTTT
CDR3aa: CASSQGAGLNTEAFF

abundance: medium-sized
d_gene: NA
v_gene: TRBV2
j_gene: TRBJ1-6
CDR3nt: TGTGCCAGCAGTTCCTCCGTCTCCTATAATTCACCCCTCCACTTT
CDR3aa: CASSSSVSYNSPLHF

abundance: NA
d_gene: NA
v_gene: TRBV11-3
j_gene: TRBJ2-5
CDR3nt: TGTGCCAGCAGCTTTCAGGGGGGCAGGCAAGAGACCCAGTACTTC
CDR3aa: CASSFQGGRQETQYF

abundance: many
d_gene: NA
v_gene: TRBV11-2
j_gene: TRBJ1-1
CDR3nt: TGTGCCAGCAGCTTAGCCAACGGGAACACTGAAGCTTTCTTT
CDR3aa: CASSLANGNTEAFF

abundance: many
d_gene: NA
v_gene: TRBV19
j_gene: TRBJ2-7
CDR3nt: TGTGCCAGTAGTAGTCGCTCCTACGAGCAGTACTTC
CDR3aa: CASSSRSYEQYF

abundance: many
d_gene: TRBD2
v_gene: TRBV11-2
j_gene: TRBJ2-1
CDR3nt: TGTGCCAGCAGCCAGGGGCCTAGCGGGATTCTGGATGAGCAGTTCTTC
CDR3aa: CASSQGPSGILDEQFF

abundance: many
d_gene: TRBD2
v_gene: TRBV5-1
j_gene: TRBJ2-7
CDR3nt: TGCGCCAGCAGACGACTAGCGGGGGACTACGAGCAGTACTTC
CDR3aa: CASRRLAGDYEQYF

abundance: many
d_gene: NA
v_gene: TRBV30
j_gene: TRBJ2-7
CDR3nt: TGTGCCGGGGTACGGGACAACTCCTACGAGCAGTACTTC
CDR3aa: CAGVRDNSYEQYF

abundance: few
d_gene: TRBD2
v_gene: TRBV4-2
j_gene: TRBJ2-7
CDR3nt: TGTGCCAGCAGCCAAGAGGTAGCGGGTTCCTACGAGCAGTACTTC
CDR3aa: CASSQEVAGSYEQYF

abundance: many
d_gene: TRBD2
v_gene: TRBV4-1
j_gene: TRBJ2-3
CDR3nt: TGCGCCAGCAGCCAAGTAGCGAGCGGGAGGGCCACAGATACGCAGTATTTT
CDR3aa: CASSQVASGRATDTQYF

abundance: many
d_gene: TRBD2
v_gene: TRBV4-1
j_gene: TRBJ2-2
CDR3nt: TGCGCCAGCAGCCCCCGGGGAGCGGGACTTACCGGGGAGCTGTTTTTT
CDR3aa: CASSPRGAGLTGELFF

abundance: many
d_gene: NA
v_gene: TRBV6-1
j_gene: TRBJ1-5
CDR3nt: TGTGCCACCGGGTTTATCCAAAATCAGCCCCAGCATTTT
CDR3aa: CATGFIQNQPQHF

abundance: few
d_gene: TRBD1
v_gene: TRBV15
j_gene: TRBJ2-7
CDR3nt: TGCGCCACCAGCACCGACAGGGCCTACGAGCAGTACTTC
CDR3aa: CATSTDRAYEQYF

abundance: NA
d_gene: NA
v_gene: TRBV7-2
j_gene: TRBJ1-4
CDR3nt: TGTGCCAGCAGCTTCTCGGGGGCTAATGAAAAACTGTTTTTT
CDR3aa: CASSFSGANEKLFF

abundance: many
d_gene: NA
v_gene: TRBV6-5
j_gene: TRBJ1-3
CDR3nt: TGTGCCAGCAGTTACTCGGGAGGGGCAGGAGGAAACACCATATATTTT
CDR3aa: CASSYSGGAGGNTIYF

abundance: many
d_gene: TRBD1
v_gene: TRBV6-6
j_gene: TRBJ1-5
CDR3nt: TGTGCCAGCAGAGGACAGGGGGACCAGCCCCAGCATTTT
CDR3aa: CASRGQGDQPQHF

abundance: many
d_gene: NA
v_gene: TRBV4-1
j_gene: TRBJ1-5
CDR3nt: TGCGCCAGCAGCCAGGGACACAGTAGCAATCAGCCCCAGCATTTT
CDR3aa: CASSQGHSSNQPQHF

abundance: many
d_gene: TRBD1
v_gene: TRBV27
j_gene: TRBJ2-5
CDR3nt: TGTGCCAGCAGTTTCTCAGGGGGCAAGGAGACCCAGTACTTC
CDR3aa: CASSFSGGKETQYF

abundance: many
d_gene: NA
v_gene: TRBV9
j_gene: TRBJ1-1
CDR3nt: TGTGCCAGCAGCGTCCAGGGCCTCACTGAAGCTTTCTTT
CDR3aa: CASSVQGLTEAFF

abundance: many
d_gene: TRBD1
v_gene: TRBV27
j_gene: TRBJ2-3
CDR3nt: TGTGCCAGCAGTTTGACCGGGACAGGGGGACAGCTTAGCACAGATACGCAGTATTTT
CDR3aa: CASSLTGTGGQLSTDTQYF

abundance: many
d_gene: TRBD1
v_gene: TRBV2
j_gene: TRBJ1-1
CDR3nt: TGTGCCAGCAGTGGAAACAGGGGGACTGAAGCTTTCTTT
CDR3aa: CASSGNRGTEAFF

abundance: many
d_gene: TRBD1
v_gene: TRBV30
j_gene: TRBJ2-7
CDR3nt: TGTGCCTGGAGCGCCTCTCAGGGGGCTGTTAAGTACTTC
CDR3aa: CAWSASQGAVKYF

abundance: few
d_gene: NA
v_gene: TRBV11-2
j_gene: TRBJ2-7
CDR3nt: TGTGCCAGCAGCTCACCGCCCTGGGACACATCCTACGAGCAGTACTTC
CDR3aa: CASSSPPWDTSYEQYF

abundance: many
d_gene: NA
v_gene: TRBV29-1
j_gene: TRBJ1-2
CDR3nt: TGCAGCGTTGGACTTGAGGATGGAGGCTACACCTTC
CDR3aa: CSVGLEDGGYTF

abundance: many
d_gene: NA
v_gene: TRBV6-1
j_gene: TRBJ1-6
CDR3nt: TGTGCCAGCAGTGAAATGGGGCGGTTAAATTCACCCCTCCACTTT
CDR3aa: CASSEMGRLNSPLHF

abundance: many
d_gene: NA
v_gene: TRBV9
j_gene: TRBJ2-1
CDR3nt: TGTGCCAGCAGCCCACCTAGCGAGAATGAGCAGTTCTTC
CDR3aa: CASSPPSENEQFF

abundance: many
d_gene: NA
v_gene: TRBV9
j_gene: TRBJ2-7
CDR3nt: TGTGCCAGCAGCGTAGCGGAGGGGGCGGGCGAGCAGTACTTC
CDR3aa: CASSVAEGAGEQYF

abundance: many
d_gene: NA
v_gene: TRBV4-1
j_gene: TRBJ1-1
CDR3nt: TGCGCCAGCAGCCTCCGTCGGTTGACGGACACAATGAACACTGAAGCTTTCTTT
CDR3aa: CASSLRRLTDTMNTEAFF

abundance: NA
d_gene: TRBD1
v_gene: TRBV6-1
j_gene: TRBJ2-4
CDR3nt: TGTGCCAGCAGTGTGGGACAGCCCACTGTAGCCAAAAACATTCAGTACTTC
CDR3aa: CASSVGQPTVAKNIQYF

abundance: many
d_gene: NA
v_gene: TRBV5-1
j_gene: TRBJ2-5
CDR3nt: TGCGCCAGCAGCCCGGGGACAATTACCCAAGAGACCCAGTACTTC
CDR3aa: CASSPGTITQETQYF

abundance: few
d_gene: TRBD1
v_gene: TRBV6-6
j_gene: TRBJ1-1
CDR3nt: TGTGCCAGCAGTAAACAGGGGAGCACTGAAGCTTTCTTT
CDR3aa: CASSKQGSTEAFF

abundance: NA
d_gene: TRBD2
v_gene: TRBV7-3
j_gene: TRBJ2-3
CDR3nt: TGTGCCAGCGGCGGCGGGGGACGAACGCAGTATTTT
CDR3aa: CASGGGGRTQYF

abundance: many
d_gene: TRBD2
v_gene: TRBV6-1
j_gene: TRBJ2-2
CDR3nt: TGTGCCAGCAGTGAAGCAAAGAGGGTCGCGACTAGCGGGAGAGAGTACGGGGAGCTGTTTTTT
CDR3aa: CASSEAKRVATSGREYGELFF

abundance: many
d_gene: TRBD2
v_gene: TRBV4-1
j_gene: TRBJ2-1
CDR3nt: TGCGCCAGCAGCCAGAGACTAGCGGGAGTGGAGCAGTTCTTC
CDR3aa: CASSQRLAGVEQFF

abundance: many
d_gene: TRBD2
v_gene: TRBV7-3
j_gene: TRBJ2-1
CDR3nt: TGTGCCAGCAGACTTGGGACTAGCCCTATCAATGAGCAGTTCTTC
CDR3aa: CASRLGTSPINEQFF

abundance: many
d_gene: TRBD2
v_gene: TRBV5-1
j_gene: TRBJ2-5
CDR3nt: TGCGCCAGTAAGCGGGGTCAAGAGACCCAGTACTTC
CDR3aa: CASKRGQETQYF

abundance: many
d_gene: TRBD1
v_gene: TRBV30
j_gene: TRBJ1-2
CDR3nt: TGTGCCCAACAATCCCGGACAGGGAGCGGCTACACCTTC
CDR3aa: CAQQSRTGSGYTF

abundance: many
d_gene: NA
v_gene: TRBV29-1
j_gene: TRBJ1-1
CDR3nt: TGCAGCGTTGAGGACACTATGAACACTGAAGCTTTCTTT
CDR3aa: CSVEDTMNTEAFF

abundance: many
d_gene: NA
v_gene: TRBV2
j_gene: TRBJ2-5
CDR3nt: TGTGCCAGCAGCGGGATGGGCGCCACAGGGAGAAGCGACCAAGAGACCCAGTACTTC
CDR3aa: CASSGMGATGRSDQETQYF

abundance: many
d_gene: NA
v_gene: TRBV6-6
j_gene: TRBJ1-2
CDR3nt: TGTGCCAGCGAGAGGGGAGCGGGACTATATGGCTACACCTTC
CDR3aa: CASERGAGLYGYTF